This TCR beta chain came from a study of T-cell reconstitution after alpha-beta-depleted transplantation in children. There are 15 residues in the CDR3. The V and J ends lost 2 bases and 2 bases respectively, with 7 bases between them. The V gene's germline CDR1 is MNHNS and CDR2 SASEGT. Unique molecular identifiers were incorporated when the TCRbeta library was constructed. TCRdb itself ran the PCR reads through MiXCR, one entry per CDR3 protein. There are around 78,000 distinct CDR3 sequences in the sample; about 7% occur only once, and around 2.4% lies in the top ten. In its sample, this clonotype was seen many times.

The sequence was collected from a human donor who donated a stem cell graft to a child with acute lymphoblastic leukemia. The sequenced sample was PBMCs from the stem cell graft donor, obtained from the stem cell graft. V usage is TRBV6-1 and J usage is TRBJ2-6; D is unresolved. The DNA for the CDR3 is TGTGCCAGCAGTGAACTGGGTACTGGGGCCAACGTCCTGACTTTC. It yields the protein CASSELGTGANVLTF.